This T cell receptor (beta chain) emerged from a study of blood T cell repertoires in COVID-19. In the study overall: The origin of the acute and convalescent COVID-19 samples was the United States, Italy and Spain.

This table comes from immunoSEQ multiplex PCR, and its TCRdb copy is limited to in-frame clones, with some not included. The sample has roughly 250,000 clones, approximately 83% seen once. This clone was detected once. The specimen was PBMCs or T cells enriched from blood (not recorded which). This sequence was found in a woman aged 25 to 39 who had recovered from COVID-19.

In nucleotides, the CDR3 is TGTGCCAGCAGCTTATTCGGAGATGGAATAACTCCCAACTATGGCTACACCTTC. Its translation is CASSLFGDGITPNYGYTF. The rearrangement joins TRBV7-9 to TRBJ1-2; D is undetermined. V was cut by 2 bases and J by 2 bases, with 21 bases left in between. Looked up from germline, CDR1 is SEHNR and CDR2 is FQNEAQ (reference sequence). The CDR3 consists of 18 residues.